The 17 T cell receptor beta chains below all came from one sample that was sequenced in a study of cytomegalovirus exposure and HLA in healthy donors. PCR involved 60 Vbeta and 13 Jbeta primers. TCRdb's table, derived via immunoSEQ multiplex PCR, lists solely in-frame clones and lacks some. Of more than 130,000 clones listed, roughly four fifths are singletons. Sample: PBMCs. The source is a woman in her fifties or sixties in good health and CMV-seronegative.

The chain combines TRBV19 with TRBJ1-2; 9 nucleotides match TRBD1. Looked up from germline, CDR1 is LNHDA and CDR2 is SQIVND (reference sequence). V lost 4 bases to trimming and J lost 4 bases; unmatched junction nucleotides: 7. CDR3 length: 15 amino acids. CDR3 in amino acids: CASSTGQGYVYGYTF. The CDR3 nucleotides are TGTGCCAGTAGTACGGGACAGGGTTATGTCTATGGCTACACCTTC.

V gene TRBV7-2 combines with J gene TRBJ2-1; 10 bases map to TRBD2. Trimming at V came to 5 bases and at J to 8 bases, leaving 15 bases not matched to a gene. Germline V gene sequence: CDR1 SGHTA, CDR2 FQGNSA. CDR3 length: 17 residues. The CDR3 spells CASSIRPSAGGIDEQFF. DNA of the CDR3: TGTGCCAGCAGCATTCGTCCCTCAGCGGGGGGGATAGATGAGCAGTTCTTC.

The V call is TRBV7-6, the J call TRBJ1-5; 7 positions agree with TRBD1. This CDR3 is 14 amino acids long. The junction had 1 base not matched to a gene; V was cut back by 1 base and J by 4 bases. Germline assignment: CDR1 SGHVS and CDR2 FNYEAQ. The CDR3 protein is CASSLDRGNQPQHF. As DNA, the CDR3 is TGTGCCAGCAGCTTAGACAGGGGTAATCAGCCCCAGCATTTT.

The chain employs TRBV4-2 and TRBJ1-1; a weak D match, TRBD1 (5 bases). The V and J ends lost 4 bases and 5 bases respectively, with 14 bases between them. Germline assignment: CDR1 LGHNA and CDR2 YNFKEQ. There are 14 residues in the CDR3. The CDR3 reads CASSPERGGTEAFF. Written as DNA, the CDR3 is TGTGCCAGCAGCCCTGAGCGGGGGGGAACTGAAGCTTTCTTT.

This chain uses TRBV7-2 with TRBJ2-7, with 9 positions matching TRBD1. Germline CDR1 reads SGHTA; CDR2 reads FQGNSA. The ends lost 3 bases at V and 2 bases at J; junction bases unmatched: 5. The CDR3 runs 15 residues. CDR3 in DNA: TGTGCCAGCAGCTTTCTAGGGACAGGGACCTACGAGCAGTACTTC. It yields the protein CASSFLGTGTYEQYF.

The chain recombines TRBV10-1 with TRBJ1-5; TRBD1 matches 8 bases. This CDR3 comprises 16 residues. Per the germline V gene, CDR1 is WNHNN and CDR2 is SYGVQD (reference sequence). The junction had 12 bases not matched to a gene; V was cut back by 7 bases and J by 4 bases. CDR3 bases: TGCGCCAGCAACGGGGACAGGTCGGGAAAGAATCAGCCCCAGCATTTT. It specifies CASNGDRSGKNQPQHF.

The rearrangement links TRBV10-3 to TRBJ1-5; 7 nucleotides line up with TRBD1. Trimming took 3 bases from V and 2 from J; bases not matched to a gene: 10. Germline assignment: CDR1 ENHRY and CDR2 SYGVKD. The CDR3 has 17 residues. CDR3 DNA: TGTGCCATCAGTGAACGCGAAAGCGGACAGGGCAATCAGCCCCAGCATTTT. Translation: CAISERESGQGNQPQHF.

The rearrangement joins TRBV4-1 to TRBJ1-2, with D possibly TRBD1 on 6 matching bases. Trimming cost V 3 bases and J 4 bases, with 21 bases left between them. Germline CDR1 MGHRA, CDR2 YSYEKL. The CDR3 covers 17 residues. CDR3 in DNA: TGCGCCAGCAGCCAGGGAGCATCAGGGGTGTCCCTCTATGGCTACACCTTC. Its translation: CASSQGASGVSLYGYTF.

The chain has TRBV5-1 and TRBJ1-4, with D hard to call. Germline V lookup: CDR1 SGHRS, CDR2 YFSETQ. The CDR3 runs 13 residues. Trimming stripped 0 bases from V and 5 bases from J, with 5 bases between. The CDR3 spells CASSLAENEKLFF. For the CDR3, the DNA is TGCGCCAGCAGCTTGGCCGAGAATGAAAAACTGTTTTTT.

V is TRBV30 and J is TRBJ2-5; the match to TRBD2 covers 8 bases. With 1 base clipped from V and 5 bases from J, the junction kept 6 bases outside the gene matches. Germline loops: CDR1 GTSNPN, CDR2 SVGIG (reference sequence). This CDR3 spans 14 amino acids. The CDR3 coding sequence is TGTGCCTGGAGTGGGACGGGGGGGCATGAGACCCAGTACTTC. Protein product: CAWSGTGGHETQYF.

The CDR3 coding sequence is TGTGCCAGCAGAGCCTTTGGCTCTGGAAACACCATATATTTT. Amino acids: CASRAFGSGNTIYF. This chain joins TRBV25-1 and TRBJ1-3; D ambiguous. The V end lost 6 bases, the J end lost 0 bases, and 9 bases lay between the germline ends. The CDR3 is made up of 14 amino acids. Looked up from germline, CDR1 is MGHDK and CDR2 is SYGVNS.

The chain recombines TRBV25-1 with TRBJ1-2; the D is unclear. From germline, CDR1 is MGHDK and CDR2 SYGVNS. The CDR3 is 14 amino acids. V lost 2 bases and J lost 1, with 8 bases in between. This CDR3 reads CASSEERGNYGYTF. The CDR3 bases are TGTGCCAGCAGTGAAGAGAGAGGTAACTATGGCTACACCTTC.

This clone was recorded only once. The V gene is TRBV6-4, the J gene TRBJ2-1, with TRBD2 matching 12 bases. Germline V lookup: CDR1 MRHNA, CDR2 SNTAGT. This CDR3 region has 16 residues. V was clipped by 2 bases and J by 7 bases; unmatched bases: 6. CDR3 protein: CASSDGLAGGRNEQFF. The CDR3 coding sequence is TGTGCCAGCAGTGACGGGCTAGCGGGGGGGCGGAATGAGCAGTTCTTC.

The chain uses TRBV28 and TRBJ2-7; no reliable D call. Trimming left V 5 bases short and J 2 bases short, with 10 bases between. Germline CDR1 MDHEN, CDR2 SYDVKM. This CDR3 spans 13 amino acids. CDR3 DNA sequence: TGTGCCAGCAGTCCCGTACAGACCTACGAGCAGTACTTC. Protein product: CASSPVQTYEQYF.

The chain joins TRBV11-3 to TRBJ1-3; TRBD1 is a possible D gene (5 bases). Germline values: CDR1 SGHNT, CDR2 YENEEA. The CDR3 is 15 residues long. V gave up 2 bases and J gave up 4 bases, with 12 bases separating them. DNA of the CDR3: TGTGCCAGCAGCTTATGTCCAGGGCCCGGAAACACCATATATTTT. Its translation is CASSLCPGPGNTIYF.

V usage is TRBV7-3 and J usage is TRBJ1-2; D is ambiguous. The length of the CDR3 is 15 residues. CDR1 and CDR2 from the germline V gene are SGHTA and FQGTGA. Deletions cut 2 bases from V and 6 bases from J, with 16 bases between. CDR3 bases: TGTGCCAGCAGCTTACGAGGCGGGCGTTCGGATGGCTACACCTTC. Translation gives CASSLRGGRSDGYTF.

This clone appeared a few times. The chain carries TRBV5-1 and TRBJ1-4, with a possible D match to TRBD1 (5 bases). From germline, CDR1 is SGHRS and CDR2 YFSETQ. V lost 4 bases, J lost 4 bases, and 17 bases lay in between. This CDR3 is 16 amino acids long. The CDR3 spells CASSLSQGNLNEKLFF. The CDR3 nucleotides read TGCGCCAGCAGCCTCTCCCAGGGTAATCTTAATGAAAAACTGTTTTTT.